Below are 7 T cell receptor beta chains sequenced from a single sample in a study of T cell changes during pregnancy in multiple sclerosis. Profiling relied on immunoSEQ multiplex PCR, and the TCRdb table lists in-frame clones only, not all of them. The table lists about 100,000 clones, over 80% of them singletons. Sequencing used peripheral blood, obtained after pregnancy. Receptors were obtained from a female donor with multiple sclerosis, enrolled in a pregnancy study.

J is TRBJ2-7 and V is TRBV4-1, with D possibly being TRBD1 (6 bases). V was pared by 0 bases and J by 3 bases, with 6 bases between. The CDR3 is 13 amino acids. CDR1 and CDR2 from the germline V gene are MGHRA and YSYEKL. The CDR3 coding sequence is TGCGCCAGCAGCCAAGACAGGGGCTACGAGCAGTACTTC. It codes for CASSQDRGYEQYF.

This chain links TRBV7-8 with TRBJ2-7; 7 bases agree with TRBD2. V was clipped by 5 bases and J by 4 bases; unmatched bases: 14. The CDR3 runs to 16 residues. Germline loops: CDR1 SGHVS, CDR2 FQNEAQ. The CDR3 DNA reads TGTGCCAGCAGCCCCCGGACTGGAAAAGCGGGGTACGAGCAGTACTTC. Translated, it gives CASSPRTGKAGYEQYF.

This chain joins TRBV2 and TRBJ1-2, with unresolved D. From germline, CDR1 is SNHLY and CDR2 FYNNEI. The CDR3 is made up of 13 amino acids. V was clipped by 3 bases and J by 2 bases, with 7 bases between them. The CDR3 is CASSDGVNYGYTF. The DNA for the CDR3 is TGTGCCAGCAGTGACGGGGTAAACTATGGCTACACCTTC. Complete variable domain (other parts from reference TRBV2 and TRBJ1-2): EPEVTQTPSHQVTQMGQEVILRCVPISNHLYFYWYRQILGQKVEFLVSFYNNEISEKSEIFDDQFSVERPDGSNFTLKIRSTKLEDSAMYFCASSDGVNYGYTFGSGTRLTVV.

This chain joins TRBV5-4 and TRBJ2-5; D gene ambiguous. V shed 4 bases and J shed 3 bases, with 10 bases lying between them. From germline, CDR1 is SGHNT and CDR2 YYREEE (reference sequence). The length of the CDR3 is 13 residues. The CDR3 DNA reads TGTGCCAGCAGCATACCTTCGGAAGAGACCCAGTACTTC. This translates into CASSIPSEETQYF.

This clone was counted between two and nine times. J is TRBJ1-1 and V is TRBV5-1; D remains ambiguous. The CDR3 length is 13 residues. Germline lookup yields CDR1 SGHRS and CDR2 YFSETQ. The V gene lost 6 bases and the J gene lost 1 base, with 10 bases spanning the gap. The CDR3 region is CASNPSGNTEAFF. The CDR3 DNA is TGCGCCAGCAACCCTTCGGGGAACACTGAAGCTTTCTTT. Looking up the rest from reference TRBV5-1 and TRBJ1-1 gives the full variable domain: KAGVTQTPRYLIKTRGQQVTLSCSPISGHRSVSWYQQTPGQGLQFLFEYFSETQRNKGNFPGRFSGRQFSNSRSEMNVSTLELGDSALYLCASNPSGNTEAFFGQGTRLTVV.

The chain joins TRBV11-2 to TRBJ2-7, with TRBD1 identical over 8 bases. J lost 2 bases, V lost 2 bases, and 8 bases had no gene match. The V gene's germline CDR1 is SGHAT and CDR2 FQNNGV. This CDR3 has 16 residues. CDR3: CASSLRSGQDPYEQYF. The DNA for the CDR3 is TGTGCCAGCAGCTTAAGGTCGGGACAGGACCCCTACGAGCAGTACTTC.

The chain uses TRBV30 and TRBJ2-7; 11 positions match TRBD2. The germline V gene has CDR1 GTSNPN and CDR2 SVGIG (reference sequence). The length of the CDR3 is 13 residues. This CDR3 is CAAELAGEHEQYF. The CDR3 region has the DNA TGTGCTGCGGAACTAGCGGGAGAGCACGAGCAGTACTTC.